This T cell receptor (beta chain) was retrieved from a study of T cells in tuberculosis. Sequencing was performed with immunoSEQ multiplex PCR; in TCRdb, only in-frame clones are kept and a portion is missing. The repertoire includes more than 35,000 clones, around 94% of them detected once, and around 4.7% sits in the top ten. This CDR3 is 12 amino acids long. Germline CDR1 reads ENHRY; CDR2 reads SYGVKD. The ends were cut back, 3 bases at V and 4 bases at J, with 7 bases in the middle. Time point in this sample: new active TB diagnosis, blood taken before or within 7 days of starting treatment. The TCR sequence derives from an adult with tuberculosis. The sequencing used PBMCs, collected at tuberculosis diagnosis. The chain is built from TRBV10-3 and TRBJ2-7; D is perhaps TRBD1 (5 bases). The CDR3 nucleotides are TGTGCCATCAGTGAAGACAGTTACGAGCAGTACTTC. It codes for CAISEDSYEQYF.